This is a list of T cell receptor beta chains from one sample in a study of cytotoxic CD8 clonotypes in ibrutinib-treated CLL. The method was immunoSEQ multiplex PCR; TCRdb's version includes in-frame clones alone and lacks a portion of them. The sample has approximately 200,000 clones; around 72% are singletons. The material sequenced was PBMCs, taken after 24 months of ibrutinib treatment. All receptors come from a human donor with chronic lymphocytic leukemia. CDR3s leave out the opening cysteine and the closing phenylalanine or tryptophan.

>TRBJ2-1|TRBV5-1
ASSLVAGGHNEQF
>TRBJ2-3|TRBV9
ASSVGDRGRPDTQY
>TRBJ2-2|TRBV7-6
ASSSLQGVGGELF
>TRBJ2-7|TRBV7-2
ASSFGLLAGVGYEQY
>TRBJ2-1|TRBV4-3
ASSQDLGGQGYEQF
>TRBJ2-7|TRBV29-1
SVGGGGSYEQY
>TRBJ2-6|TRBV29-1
SVVTGTGGANVLT
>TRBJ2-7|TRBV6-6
AAGRTGGTEQY
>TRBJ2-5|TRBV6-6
ASSYSRSQGETQY
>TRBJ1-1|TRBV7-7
ASSRLSGNTEAF
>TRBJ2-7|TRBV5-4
ASSPQPGTNSYEQY
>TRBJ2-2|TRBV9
ASSPTGSTTGGELF
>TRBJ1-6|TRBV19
ASSMTGPRSINSPLH